This T cell receptor beta chain stems from a study of T cells in localized non-small cell lung cancer. Broader study findings: Increased T cell density in blood showed an association with longer overall survival. Uninvolved nearby lung showed the greatest T cell clonality, exceeding that found in tumor.

Clones were sequenced by immunoSEQ multiplex PCR, and TCRdb holds only the in-frame ones, with some missing. Found here are fewer than 45,000 clones, about 86% of them singletons; the top ten hold around 6.4%. With regard to this clone: Its matching antigen is unknown.

The CDR3 runs to 14 residues. The sample here was peripheral blood, taken before any cancer treatment. The gene calls are TRBV21-1 and TRBJ2-2; the table's D call, TRBD1, was not checked against the DNA. TRBV21-1 is a listed pseudogene. This TCR came from a man between 40 and 69 years old with stage I lung adenocarcinoma. The CDR3 spells CASSAYRNTGELFF. In nucleotides, the CDR3 is TGTGCCAGCAGCGCATACAGGAACACCGGGGAGCTGTTTTTT.